The entry that follows covers one T cell receptor beta chain sequence. The antigen it binds to is not known. No base quality information exists; no much larger clone differs at one position. The source of the sample is a study of OX40 agonist ivuxolimab in advanced cancers. Describing the broader study: Ivuxolimab was a fully human IgG2 agonistic monoclonal antibody targeting the costimulatory receptor OX40 (CD134). Patients were allowed to have had prior anti-PD-1, anti-PD-L1 or anti-CTLA-4 therapy, and around 41% of the dose-escalation patients had previously received checkpoint inhibitors. Intravenous ivuxolimab was administered to patients every 2 weeks at six dose levels: 0.01, 0.1, 0.3, 1.5, 3 and 10 mg/kg. Of the 50 to 55 dose-escalation patients, hepatocellular carcinoma was present in about 20, melanoma in some 15, renal cell carcinoma in 9 and head and neck cancer in 9. Peripheral TCRbeta sequencing aimed to test whether ivuxolimab altered TCR sequence diversity and caused clonal T-cell expansion. Partial responses occurred in three dose-escalation patients: two with cutaneous melanoma and one with hepatocellular carcinoma. In the dose-escalation cohort, around four fifths of patients were male, and the mean age was around 60 years, with a range of roughly 23 to 85. The paper describes the monotherapy dose-escalation part (N of about 55 patients) of the phase I trial of ivuxolimab. General conclusions and limits of the study: In the 0.1-3.0 mg/kg groups, partial responders had among the lowest normalized peripheral clonal expansion, particularly in CD8+ T cells. At doses from 0.1 to 3.0 mg/kg, clonal expansion was seen in both CD4+ and CD8+ blood T cells between baseline and week 6. After ivuxolimab, more expanded clones were found on average in CD8+ T cells than in CD4+ T cells. The antigen specificity of the clonally expanded peripheral T cells was not determined. Low levels of normalized T-cell clonal expansion were also seen in some patients who did not respond.

CDR1 and CDR2 (SEHNR, FQNEAQ) derive from the germline V gene (reference sequence). The CDR3 runs 12 residues from the cysteine to the phenylalanine. The read is trimmed to its CDR3 DNA, 36 bases read in frame from base 1. Trimming costs V 5 bases and J 11 bases, and their ends lie 15 bases apart. The trial excluded patients who had a history of autoimmune disease or who were on systemic immunosuppression. In every dose cohort, peripheral blood was drawn for TCR sequencing at baseline, cycle 4 day 1, and cycle 7 day 1. The samples were taken from a phase I, first-in-human, multicenter, open-label dose-escalation trial of ivuxolimab. Adults with locally advanced or metastatic melanoma, renal cell, hepatocellular, or head and neck squamous cell carcinoma were enrolled in the trial. Before TCR sequencing, CD4+ and CD8+ T cells were separately sorted from peripheral blood. Genomic DNA was isolated from the sorted cells so that the TCRbeta CDR3 region could be sequenced. The immunoSEQ Assay was used to sequence the TCRbeta CDR3 regions. In its TCRdb copy, this immuneACCESS table keeps in-frame sequences only and misses some clones. Where compared with another copy, unresolved V genes explain less than half of these, and the others have no known cause. The sample contains about 26,000 clones, 79% of them found a single time. Around a third of the sample rests with the top ten.

The chain uses TRBV7-9 and TRBJ1-1; tentative D gene TRBD1, with 5 bases matching. The TCR comes from an adult with an advanced solid tumor such as melanoma, head and neck, liver or kidney cancer. The material sequenced was CD4+ or CD8+ T cells sorted from blood, taken in a trial of the OX40 agonist ivuxolimab. The CDR3 has the sequence CASSPQGVNAFF. The bases read TGTGCCAGCAGCCCCCAGGGAGTGAATGCTTTCTTT. The variable domain in full, with residues beyond the CDR3 obtained from the reference TRBV7-9 and TRBJ1-1 genes, is DTGVSQNPRHKITKRGQNVTFRCDPISEHNRLYWYRQTLGQGPEFLTYFQNEAQLEKSRLLSDRFSAERPKGSFSTLEIQRTEQGDSAMYLCASSPQGVNAFFGQGTRLTVV.